The TCR beta chain described here comes from a study of blood T cell repertoires in COVID-19. In germline, CDR1 is KGHSH, CDR2 LQKENI. The CDR3 loop spans 16 amino acids. Losses at the gene ends were 0 bases for V and 5 bases for J; bases not matched to a gene: 8. Sequencing was performed with immunoSEQ multiplex PCR; in TCRdb, only in-frame clones are kept and a portion is missing. The table lists fewer than 70,000 clones, roughly 80% of them singletons. This clone was found once. The clonotype was recovered from a man in his forties or fifties with active COVID-19. V and J are TRBV18 and TRBJ2-5; 8 nucleotides match TRBD2. The material sequenced was peripheral blood. CDR3 coding DNA: TGTGCCAGCTCACCACCTCGCCGGGGGGGGGTGGAGACCCAGTACTTC. This translates into CASSPPRRGGVETQYF.